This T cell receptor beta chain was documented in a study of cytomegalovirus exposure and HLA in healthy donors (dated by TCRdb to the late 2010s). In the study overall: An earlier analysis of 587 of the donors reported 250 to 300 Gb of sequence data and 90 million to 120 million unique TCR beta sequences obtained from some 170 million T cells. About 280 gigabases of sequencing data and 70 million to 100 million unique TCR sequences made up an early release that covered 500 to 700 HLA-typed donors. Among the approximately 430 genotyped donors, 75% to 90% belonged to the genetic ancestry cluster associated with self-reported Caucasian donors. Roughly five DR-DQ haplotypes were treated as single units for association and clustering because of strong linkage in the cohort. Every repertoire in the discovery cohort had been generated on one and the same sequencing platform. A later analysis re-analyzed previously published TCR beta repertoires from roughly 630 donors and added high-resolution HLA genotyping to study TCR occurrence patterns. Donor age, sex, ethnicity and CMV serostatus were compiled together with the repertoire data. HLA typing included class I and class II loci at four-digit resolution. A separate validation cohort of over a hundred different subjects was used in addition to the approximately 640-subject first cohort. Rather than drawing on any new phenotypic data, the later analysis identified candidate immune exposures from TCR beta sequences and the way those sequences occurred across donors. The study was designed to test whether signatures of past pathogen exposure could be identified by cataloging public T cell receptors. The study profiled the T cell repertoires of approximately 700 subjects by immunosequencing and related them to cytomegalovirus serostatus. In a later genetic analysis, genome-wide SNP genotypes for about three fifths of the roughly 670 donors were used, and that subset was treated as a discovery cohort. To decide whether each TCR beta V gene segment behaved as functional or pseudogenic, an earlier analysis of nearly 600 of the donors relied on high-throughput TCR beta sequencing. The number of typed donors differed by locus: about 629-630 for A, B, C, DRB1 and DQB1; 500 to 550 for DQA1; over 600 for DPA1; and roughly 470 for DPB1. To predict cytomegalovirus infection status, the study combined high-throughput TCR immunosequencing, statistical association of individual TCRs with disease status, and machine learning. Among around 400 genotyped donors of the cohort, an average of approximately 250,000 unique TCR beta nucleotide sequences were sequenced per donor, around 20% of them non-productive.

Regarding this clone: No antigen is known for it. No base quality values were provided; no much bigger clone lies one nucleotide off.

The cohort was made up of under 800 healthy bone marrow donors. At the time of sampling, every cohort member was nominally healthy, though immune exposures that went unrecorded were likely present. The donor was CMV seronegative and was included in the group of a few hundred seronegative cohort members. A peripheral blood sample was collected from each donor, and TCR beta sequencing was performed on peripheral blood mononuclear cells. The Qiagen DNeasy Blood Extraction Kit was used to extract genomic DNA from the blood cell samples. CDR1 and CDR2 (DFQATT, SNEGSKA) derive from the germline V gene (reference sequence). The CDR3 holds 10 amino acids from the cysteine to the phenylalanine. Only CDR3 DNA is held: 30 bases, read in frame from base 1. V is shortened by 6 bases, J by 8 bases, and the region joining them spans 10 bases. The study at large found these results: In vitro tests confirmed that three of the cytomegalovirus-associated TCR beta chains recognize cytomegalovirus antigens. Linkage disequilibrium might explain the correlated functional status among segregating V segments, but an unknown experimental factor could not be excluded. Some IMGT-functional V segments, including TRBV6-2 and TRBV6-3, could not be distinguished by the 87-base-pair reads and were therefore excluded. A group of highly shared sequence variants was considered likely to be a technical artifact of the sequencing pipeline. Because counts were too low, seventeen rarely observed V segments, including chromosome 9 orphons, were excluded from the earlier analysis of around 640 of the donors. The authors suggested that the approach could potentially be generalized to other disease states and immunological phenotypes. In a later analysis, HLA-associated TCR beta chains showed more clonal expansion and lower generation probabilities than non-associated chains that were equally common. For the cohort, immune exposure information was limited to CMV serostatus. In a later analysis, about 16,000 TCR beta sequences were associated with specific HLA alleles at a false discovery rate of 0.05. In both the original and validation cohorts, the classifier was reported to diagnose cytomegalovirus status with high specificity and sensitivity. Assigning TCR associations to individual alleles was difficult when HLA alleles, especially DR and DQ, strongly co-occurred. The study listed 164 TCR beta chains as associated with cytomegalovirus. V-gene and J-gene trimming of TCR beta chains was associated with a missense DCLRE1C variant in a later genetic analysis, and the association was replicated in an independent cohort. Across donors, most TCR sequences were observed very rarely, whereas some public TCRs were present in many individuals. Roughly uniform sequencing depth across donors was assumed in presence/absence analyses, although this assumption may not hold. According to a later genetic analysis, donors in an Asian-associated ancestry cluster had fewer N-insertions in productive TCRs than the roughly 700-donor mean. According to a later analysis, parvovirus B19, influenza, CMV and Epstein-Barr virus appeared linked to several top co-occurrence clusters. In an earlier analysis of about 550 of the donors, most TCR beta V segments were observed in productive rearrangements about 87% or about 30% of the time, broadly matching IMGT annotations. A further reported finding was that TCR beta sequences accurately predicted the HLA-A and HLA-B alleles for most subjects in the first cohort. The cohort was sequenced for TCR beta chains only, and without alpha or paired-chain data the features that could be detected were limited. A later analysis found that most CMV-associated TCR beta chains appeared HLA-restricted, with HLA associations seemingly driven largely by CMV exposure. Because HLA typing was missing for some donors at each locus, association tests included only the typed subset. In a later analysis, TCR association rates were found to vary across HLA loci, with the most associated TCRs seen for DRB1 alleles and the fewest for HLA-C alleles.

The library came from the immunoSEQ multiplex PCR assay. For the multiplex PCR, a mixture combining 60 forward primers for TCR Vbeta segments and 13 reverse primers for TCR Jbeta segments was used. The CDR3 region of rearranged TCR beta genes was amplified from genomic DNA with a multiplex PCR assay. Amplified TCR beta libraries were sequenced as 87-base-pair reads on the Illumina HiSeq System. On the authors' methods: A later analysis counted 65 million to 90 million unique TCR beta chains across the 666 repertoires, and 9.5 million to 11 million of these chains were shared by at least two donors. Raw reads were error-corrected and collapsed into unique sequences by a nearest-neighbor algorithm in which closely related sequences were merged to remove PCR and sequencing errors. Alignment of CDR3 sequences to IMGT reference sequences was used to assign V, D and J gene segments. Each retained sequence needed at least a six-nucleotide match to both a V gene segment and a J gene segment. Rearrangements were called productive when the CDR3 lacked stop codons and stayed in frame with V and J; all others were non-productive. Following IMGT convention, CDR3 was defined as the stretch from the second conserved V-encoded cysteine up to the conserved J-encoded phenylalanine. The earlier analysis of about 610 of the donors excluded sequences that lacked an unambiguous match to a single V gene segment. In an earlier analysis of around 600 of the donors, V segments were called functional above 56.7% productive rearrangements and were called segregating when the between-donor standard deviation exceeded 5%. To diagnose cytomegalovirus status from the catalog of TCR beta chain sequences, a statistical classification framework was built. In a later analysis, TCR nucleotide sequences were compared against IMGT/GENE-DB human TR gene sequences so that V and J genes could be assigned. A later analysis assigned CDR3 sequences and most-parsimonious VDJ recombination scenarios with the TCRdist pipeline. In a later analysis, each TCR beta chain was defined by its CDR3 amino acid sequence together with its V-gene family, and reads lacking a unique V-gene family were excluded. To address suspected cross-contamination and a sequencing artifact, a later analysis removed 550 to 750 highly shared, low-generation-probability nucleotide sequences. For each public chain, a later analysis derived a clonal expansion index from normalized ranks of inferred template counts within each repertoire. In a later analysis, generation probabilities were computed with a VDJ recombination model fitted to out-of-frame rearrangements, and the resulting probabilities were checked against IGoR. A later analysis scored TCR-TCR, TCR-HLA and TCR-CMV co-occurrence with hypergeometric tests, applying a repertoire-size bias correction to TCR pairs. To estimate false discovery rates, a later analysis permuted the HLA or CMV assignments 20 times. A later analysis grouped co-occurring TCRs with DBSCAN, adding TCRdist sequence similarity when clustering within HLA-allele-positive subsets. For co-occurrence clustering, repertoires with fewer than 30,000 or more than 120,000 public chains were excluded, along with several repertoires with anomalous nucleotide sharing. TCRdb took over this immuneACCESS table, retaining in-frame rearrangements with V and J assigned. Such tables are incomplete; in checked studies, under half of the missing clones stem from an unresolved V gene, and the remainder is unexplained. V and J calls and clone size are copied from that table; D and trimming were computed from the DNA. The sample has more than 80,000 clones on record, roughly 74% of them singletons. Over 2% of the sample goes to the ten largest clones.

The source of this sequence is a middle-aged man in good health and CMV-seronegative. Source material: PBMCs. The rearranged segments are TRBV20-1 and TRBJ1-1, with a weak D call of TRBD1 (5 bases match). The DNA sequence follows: TGCAGTGCGCGCAACAGGGAAGCTTTCTTT. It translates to CSARNREAFF.